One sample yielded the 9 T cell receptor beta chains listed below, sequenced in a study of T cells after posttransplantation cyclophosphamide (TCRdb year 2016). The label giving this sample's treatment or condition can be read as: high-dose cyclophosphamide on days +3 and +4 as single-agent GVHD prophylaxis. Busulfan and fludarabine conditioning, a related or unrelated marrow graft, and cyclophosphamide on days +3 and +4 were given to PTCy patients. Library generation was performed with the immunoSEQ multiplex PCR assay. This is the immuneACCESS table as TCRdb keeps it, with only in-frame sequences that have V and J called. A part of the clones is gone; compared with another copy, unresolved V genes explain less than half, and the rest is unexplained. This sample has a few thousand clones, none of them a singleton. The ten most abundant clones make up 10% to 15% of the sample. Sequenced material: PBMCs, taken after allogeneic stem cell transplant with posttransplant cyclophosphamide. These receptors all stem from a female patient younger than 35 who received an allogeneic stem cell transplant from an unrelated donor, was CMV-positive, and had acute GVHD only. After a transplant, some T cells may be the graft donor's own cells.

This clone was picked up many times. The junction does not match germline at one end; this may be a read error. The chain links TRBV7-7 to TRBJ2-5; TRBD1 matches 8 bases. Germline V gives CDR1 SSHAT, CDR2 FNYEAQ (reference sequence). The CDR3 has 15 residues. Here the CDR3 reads CASSSDRARGETQYF. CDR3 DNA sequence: TGTGCTAGCAGCTCGGACAGGGCGCGTGGAGAGACCCAGTACTTC.

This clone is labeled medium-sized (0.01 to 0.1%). This chain's CDR3 is CASDEGGQETQYF. DNA of the CDR3: TGTGCCAGTGACGAGGGAGGGCAAGAGACCCAGTACTTC. V gene TRBV6-6 combines with J gene TRBJ2-5, with 7 nucleotides matching TRBD2. After removal of 9 bases from V and 2 bases from J, the junction contained 6 bases not matched to a gene. Germline-derived CDR1 and CDR2 are MNHNY and SVGAGI (reference sequence). The CDR3 consists of 13 residues.

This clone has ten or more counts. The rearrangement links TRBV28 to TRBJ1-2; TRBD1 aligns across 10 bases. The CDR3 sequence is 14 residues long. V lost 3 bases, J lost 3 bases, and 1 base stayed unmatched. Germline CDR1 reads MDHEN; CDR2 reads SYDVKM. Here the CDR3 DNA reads TGTGCCAGCAGTTTGGGACAGGGGTACTATGGCTACACCTTC. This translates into CASSLGQGYYGYTF.

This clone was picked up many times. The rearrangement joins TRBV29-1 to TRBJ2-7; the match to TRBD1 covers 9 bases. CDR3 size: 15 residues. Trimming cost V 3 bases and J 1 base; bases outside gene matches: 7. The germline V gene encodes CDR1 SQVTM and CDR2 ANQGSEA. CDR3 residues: CSVDPGTGSSYEQYF. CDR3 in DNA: TGCAGCGTTGATCCCGGGACAGGGTCGTCCTACGAGCAGTACTTC.

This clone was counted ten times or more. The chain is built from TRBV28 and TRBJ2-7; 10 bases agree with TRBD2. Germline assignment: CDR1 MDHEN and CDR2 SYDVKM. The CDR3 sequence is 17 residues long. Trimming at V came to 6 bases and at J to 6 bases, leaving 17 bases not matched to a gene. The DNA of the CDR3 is TGTGCCAGCAGATACCCCTCACGAGCTAGCGGGAGTGGCGAGCAGTACTTC. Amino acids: CASRYPSRASGSGEQYF.

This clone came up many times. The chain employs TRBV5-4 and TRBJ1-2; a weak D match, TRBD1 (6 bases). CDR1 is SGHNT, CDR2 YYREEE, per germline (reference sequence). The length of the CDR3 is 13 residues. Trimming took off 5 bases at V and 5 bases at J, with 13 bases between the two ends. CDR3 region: CASSVGAEYGYTF. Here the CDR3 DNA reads TGTGCCAGCAGTGTGGGGGCAGAGTATGGCTACACCTTC.

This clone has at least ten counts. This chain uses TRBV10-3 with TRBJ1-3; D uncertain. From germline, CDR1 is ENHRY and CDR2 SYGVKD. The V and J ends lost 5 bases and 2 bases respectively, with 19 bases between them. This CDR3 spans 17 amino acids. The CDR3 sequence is CAISQPWGGSPGNTIYF. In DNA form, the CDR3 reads TGTGCCATCAGTCAACCCTGGGGAGGTTCACCTGGAAACACCATATATTTT.

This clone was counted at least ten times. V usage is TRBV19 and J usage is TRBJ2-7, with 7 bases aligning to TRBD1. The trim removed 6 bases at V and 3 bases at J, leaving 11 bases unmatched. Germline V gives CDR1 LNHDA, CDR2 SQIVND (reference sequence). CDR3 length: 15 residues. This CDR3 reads CASRRTGRGNYEQYF. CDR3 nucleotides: TGTGCCAGTAGACGGACAGGAAGAGGGAACTACGAGCAGTACTTC.

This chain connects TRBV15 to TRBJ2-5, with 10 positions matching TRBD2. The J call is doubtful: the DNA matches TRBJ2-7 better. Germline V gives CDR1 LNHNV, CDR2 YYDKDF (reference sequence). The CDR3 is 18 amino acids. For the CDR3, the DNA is TGTGCCACCAGCACACAGACAGGGCTGCTAGCGGGAGTCTACGAGCAGTACTTC. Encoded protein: CATSTQTGLLAGVYEQYF.